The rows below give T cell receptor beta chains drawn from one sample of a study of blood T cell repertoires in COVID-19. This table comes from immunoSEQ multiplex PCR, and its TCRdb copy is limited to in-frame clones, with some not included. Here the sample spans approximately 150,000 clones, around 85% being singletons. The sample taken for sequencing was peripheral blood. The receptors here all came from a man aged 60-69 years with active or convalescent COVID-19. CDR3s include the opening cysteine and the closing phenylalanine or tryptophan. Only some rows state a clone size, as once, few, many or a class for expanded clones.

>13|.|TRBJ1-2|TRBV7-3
CASSLLSGFGYTF
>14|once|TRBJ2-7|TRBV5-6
CASSRGTEFYEQYF
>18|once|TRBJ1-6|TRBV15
CATSRDGRISSYNSPLHF
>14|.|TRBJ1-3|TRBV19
CASSMEDSGNTIYF
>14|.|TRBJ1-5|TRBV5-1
CASSFHRIGQPQHF
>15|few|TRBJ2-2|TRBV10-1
CASSETVANTGELFF
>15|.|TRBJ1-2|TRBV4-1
CASSQARGQSYGYTF
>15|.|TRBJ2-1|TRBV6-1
CASSESAGGPLGQFF
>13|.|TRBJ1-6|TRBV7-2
CASSSRGDSPLHF
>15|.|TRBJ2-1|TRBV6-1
CASSEGSGSYNEQFF
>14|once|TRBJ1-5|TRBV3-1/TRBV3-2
CASSLTGTNQPQHF
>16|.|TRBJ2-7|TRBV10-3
CAISPTGTGGLYEQYF
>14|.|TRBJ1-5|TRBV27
CASSLGQGNQPQHF
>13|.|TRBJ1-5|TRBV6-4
CATALEPGQPQHF
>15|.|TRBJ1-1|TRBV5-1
CASSLWGDHSTEAFF
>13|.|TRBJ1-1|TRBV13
CASSMWPGPEAFF
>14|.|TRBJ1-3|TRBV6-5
CASSLQGSGNTIYF
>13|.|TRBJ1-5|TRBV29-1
CSVQDRGNQPQHF
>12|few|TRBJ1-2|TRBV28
CASSLYLSGYTF
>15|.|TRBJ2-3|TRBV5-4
CASTGGASGTDTQYF
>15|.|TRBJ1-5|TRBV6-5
CASSYAQGSNQPQHF
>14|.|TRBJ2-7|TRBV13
CASSSDRRSYEQYF
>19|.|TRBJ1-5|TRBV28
CASSFSWGRWGSPDQPQHF
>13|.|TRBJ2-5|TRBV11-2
CASSPQGVETQYF
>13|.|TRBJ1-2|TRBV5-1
CASSLDTNYGYTF
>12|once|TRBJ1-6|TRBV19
CATRDTVSPLHF
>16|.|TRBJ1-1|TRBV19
CASSIGDRTVGTEAFF
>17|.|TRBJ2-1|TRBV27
CASSYLTSGVPYNEQFF
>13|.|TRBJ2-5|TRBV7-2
CASNSGSVETQYF
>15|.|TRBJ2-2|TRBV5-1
CASSSQGIGTGELFF
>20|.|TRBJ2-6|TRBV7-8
CASSLASRTGAPSGANVLTF
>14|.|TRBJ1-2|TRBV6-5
CASSSPTGIHGYTF
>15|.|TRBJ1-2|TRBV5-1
CASSVGQGAHYGYTF
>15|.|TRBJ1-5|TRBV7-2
CASSLEGGPNQPQHF
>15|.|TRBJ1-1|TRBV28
CASRYSGQVNTEAFF
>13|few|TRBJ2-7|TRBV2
CASRLYRDYEQYF
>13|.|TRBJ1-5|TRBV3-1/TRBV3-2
CASSQDLGQPQHF
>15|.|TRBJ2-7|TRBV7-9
CASSPRGTSDREQYF
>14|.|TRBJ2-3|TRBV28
CASSFYFPAEKQYF
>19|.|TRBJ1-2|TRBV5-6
CASSLGGAGTGVAMGGYTF
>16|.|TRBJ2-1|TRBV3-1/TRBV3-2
CASSQPIAGFNNEQFF
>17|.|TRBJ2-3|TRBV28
CASSSPTSGSNTDTQYF
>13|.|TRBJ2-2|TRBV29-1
CSVGETGTGELFF